Following are 24 T cell receptor beta chains from one sample sequenced in a study of shared clonotypes between healthy human individuals. Only in-frame clones appear in the TCRdb table, and some are missing; sequencing was by immunoSEQ multiplex PCR. The data show fewer than 850,000 clones, 90% seen once. The sequenced sample was memory CD8+ T cells from PBMCs. Described subset: CD45RO+ cells pooled with CCR7-negative TemRA cells. Receptors were obtained from a man younger than 35 in good health. Some clones in this sample may be carry-over from other donors' samples.

The chain has TRBV5-4 and TRBJ1-5; TRBD1 matches 8 bases. CDR1 SGHNT and CDR2 YYREEE come from the germline V gene (reference sequence). The CDR3 length is 16 residues. Trimming at V came to 2 bases and at J to 2 bases, leaving 6 bases not matched to a gene. In DNA, the CDR3 is TGTGCCAGCAGCTTATGGACAGGGTTGGGCAATCAGCCCCAGCATTTT. It yields the protein CASSLWTGLGNQPQHF. Drawing the rest from reference TRBV5-4 and TRBJ1-5, the complete variable domain is ETGVTQSPTHLIKTRGQQVTLRCSSQSGHNTVSWYQQALGQGPQFIFQYYREEENGRGNFPPRFSGLQFPNYSSELNVNALELDDSALYLCASSLWTGLGNQPQHFGDGTRLSIL.

Notes on this clone: At the DNA level, this CDR3 is encoded by other sequences in the same sample as well. The chain recombines TRBV7-9 with TRBJ2-1, with D unresolved. CDR3 length equals 14 residues. Germline CDR1 reads SEHNR; CDR2 reads FQNEAQ (reference sequence). The V end was cut by 0 bases, the J end by 2 bases, with 5 bases between. CDR3 sequence: CASSLAGPYNEQFF. As DNA, the CDR3 is TGTGCCAGCAGCTTAGCAGGGCCCTACAATGAGCAGTTCTTC.

The chain carries TRBV7-7 and TRBJ2-2; 11 nucleotides line up with TRBD2. V shed 6 bases, J shed 3 bases, and the junction held 3 bases outside the gene matches. Per the germline V gene, CDR1 is SSHAT and CDR2 is FNYEAQ (reference sequence). The CDR3 is 15 amino acids. CDR3 sequence reads: CASRPGLADTGELFF. Written as DNA, the CDR3 is TGTGCCAGCAGGCCGGGACTAGCGGACACCGGGGAGCTGTTTTTT.

The rearrangement joins TRBV4-3 to TRBJ1-5; D remains ambiguous. V lost 3 bases and J 0 bases, leaving 9 bases between the germline ends. Germline V gene sequence: CDR1 LGHNA, CDR2 YSLEER. The CDR3 contains 15 residues. CDR3 sequence reads: CASSQSEYSNQPQHF. CDR3 DNA sequence: TGCGCCAGCAGCCAGTCGGAGTATAGCAATCAGCCCCAGCATTTT.

V is TRBV11-2 and J is TRBJ1-3; D gene uncertain. This CDR3 comprises 16 residues. Germline CDR1 is SGHAT and CDR2 is FQNNGV. The V end lost 0 bases, the J end lost 5 bases, and 14 bases lay between the germline ends. The CDR3 sequence is CASSLDPTGRRNTIYF. The CDR3 DNA is TGTGCCAGCAGCTTAGATCCAACCGGTCGAAGAAACACCATATATTTT.

This clone was detected only once. The chain combines TRBV28 with TRBJ2-4; a weak D match, TRBD2 (6 bases). Trimming took off 6 bases at V and 1 base at J, with 22 bases between the two ends. From germline, CDR1 is MDHEN and CDR2 SYDVKM. The CDR3 is 18 residues long. Here the CDR3 reads CASRALGRTGGAKNIQYF. Here the CDR3 DNA reads TGTGCCAGCAGGGCCTTGGGCCGCACTGGGGGGGCCAAAAACATTCAGTACTTC.

The chain combines TRBV19 with TRBJ1-1; the D is unclear. Germline CDR1 and CDR2: LNHDA and SQIVND (reference sequence). The CDR3 spans 13 residues. With 3 bases removed from V and 11 bases from J, the gap between germline ends came to 16 bases. Written as DNA, the CDR3 is TGTGCCAGTAGTATGGTCCCGGGAACCTCGGCTTTCTTT. It codes for CASSMVPGTSAFF. Full variable domain (rest looked up from reference TRBV19 and TRBJ1-1): DGGITQSPKYLFRKEGQNVTLSCEQNLNHDAMYWYRQDPGQGLRLIYYSQIVNDFQKGDIAEGYSVSREKKESFPLTVTSAQKNPTAFYLCASSMVPGTSAFFGQGTRLTVV.

The gene calls are TRBV29-1 and TRBJ2-7; tentative D call: TRBD1 (5 bases). The length of the CDR3 is 15 residues. Per germline, CDR1 SQVTM and CDR2 ANQGSEA. V gave up 2 bases and J gave up 2 bases, with 16 bases separating them. Here the CDR3 DNA reads TGCAGCGTTGAAATCGTTACGGCAGGGCCCTACGAGCAGTACTTC. This sequence encodes CSVEIVTAGPYEQYF.

The chain employs TRBV10-2 and TRBJ1-2; no reliable D call. The CDR3 is 16 residues long. V lost 0 bases and J lost 8, with 19 bases in between. Germline loops: CDR1 WSHSY, CDR2 SAAADI. The CDR3 loop reads CASSESMGGSRGGYTF. Here the CDR3 DNA reads TGCGCCAGCAGTGAGTCGATGGGCGGCTCAAGAGGCGGCTACACCTTC.

This clone has just one count. The rearrangement joins TRBV15 to TRBJ2-1; D might be TRBD1 (6 bases). Deletions cut 0 bases from V and 0 bases from J, with 9 bases between. CDR1 LNHNV and CDR2 YYDKDF come from the germline V gene (reference sequence). The CDR3 is made up of 16 amino acids. The CDR3 nucleotides are TGTGCCACCAGCAGAGATAGGGGGAGCTCCTACAATGAGCAGTTCTTC. Its translation: CATSRDRGSSYNEQFF. The full variable domain, completed using reference TRBV15 and TRBJ2-1, is DAMVIQNPRYQVTQFGKPVTLSCSQTLNHNVMYWYQQKSSQAPKLLFHYYDKDFNNEADTPDNFQSRRPNTSFCFLDIRSPGLGDTAMYLCATSRDRGSSYNEQFFGPGTRLTVL.

The chain is built from TRBV9 and TRBJ2-1, with TRBD2 matching over 10 bases. The V gene end was trimmed by 1 base and the J gene end by 0 bases; junction bases not matched to a gene: 4. Germline V lookup: CDR1 SGDLS, CDR2 YYNGEE. The CDR3 sequence is 17 residues long. CDR3 bases: TGTGCCAGCAGCGTACCCGTAGCGGGGGGCTCCTACAATGAGCAGTTCTTC. This translates into CASSVPVAGGSYNEQFF.

The chain couples TRBV2 to TRBJ2-7; 7 nucleotides line up with TRBD1. J was trimmed by 0 bases and V by 5 bases; bases with no gene match: 4. CDR1 and CDR2 from the germline V gene are SNHLY and FYNNEI. This CDR3 has 14 residues. The chain's CDR3 is CASSRGLFSYEQYF. Written as DNA, the CDR3 is TGTGCCAGCAGTAGGGGGCTCTTCTCCTACGAGCAGTACTTC.

The V and J genes are TRBV4-2 and TRBJ1-2; TRBD1 is a possible D gene (6 bases). With 4 bases removed from V and 8 bases from J, the gap between germline ends came to 11 bases. This CDR3 region has 12 residues. In germline, CDR1 is LGHNA, CDR2 YNFKEQ. CDR3: CASSPRQGGYTF. The CDR3 DNA follows: TGTGCCAGCAGCCCCCGCCAGGGGGGCTACACCTTC.

The chain combines TRBV19 with TRBJ2-2; possibly TRBD2 for D (6 bases). V was cut by 5 bases and J by 4 bases, with 11 bases left in between. From germline, CDR1 is LNHDA and CDR2 SQIVND (reference sequence). The CDR3 totals 14 residues. The CDR3 loop reads CASSSGGGTGELFF. CDR3 coding DNA: TGTGCCAGTAGTTCCGGGGGAGGCACCGGGGAGCTGTTTTTT.

The rearrangement links TRBV28 to TRBJ1-5, with 12 bases matching TRBD1. The CDR3 consists of 16 residues. V was pared by 2 bases and J by 7 bases, with 6 bases of the junction left unmatched. The germline V gene encodes CDR1 MDHEN and CDR2 SYDVKM. DNA for the CDR3: TGTGCCAGCAGTTTAGGGGACAGGGGGCGGAGGCAGCCCCAGCATTTT. This encodes CASSLGDRGRRQPQHF.

This sequence joins TRBV5-6 and TRBJ2-1; 10 bases fit TRBD2. Per germline, CDR1 SGHDT and CDR2 YYEEEE. The junction had 16 bases not matched to a gene; V was cut back by 8 bases and J by 5 bases. CDR3 size: 17 residues. In DNA, the CDR3 is TGTGCCAGTGGGCGGGATAAGCGGGAGGGCCCCAACAATGAGCAGTTCTTC. This encodes CASGRDKREGPNNEQFF.

The chain couples TRBV4-1 to TRBJ2-7; TRBD2 might be the D (6 bases). The CDR3 loop spans 16 amino acids. Trimming stripped 1 base from V and 7 bases from J, with 20 bases between. Germline CDR1 reads MGHRA; CDR2 reads YSYEKL. The CDR3 region has the DNA TGCGCCAGCAGCCAAGTTGGGGGACTCTGGGGGGAGGAGCAGTACTTC. It yields the protein CASSQVGGLWGEEQYF.

The rearrangement joins TRBV5-6 to TRBJ1-1; D unresolved. Germline V gene data show CDR1 as SGHDT and CDR2 as YYEEEE. Trimming removed 0 bases at V and 6 bases at J, with 15 bases between. This CDR3 comprises 15 residues. CDR3 bases: TGTGCCAGCAGCTTGGAAGGGCGGCTATTCGCTGAAGCTTTCTTT. Its translation: CASSLEGRLFAEAFF. The variable domain in full, with the rest retrieved from reference TRBV5-6 and TRBJ1-1, is DAGVTQSPTHLIKTRGQQVTLRCSPKSGHDTVSWYQQALGQGPQFIFQYYEEEERQRGNFPDRFSGHQFPNYSSELNVNALLLGDSALYLCASSLEGRLFAEAFFGQGTRLTVV.

The CDR3 here is CASSDANNEQFF. The CDR3 DNA reads TGTGCCAGCAGCGACGCCAACAATGAGCAGTTCTTC. V gene TRBV5-4 combines with J gene TRBJ2-1; unclear D gene. Germline CDR1 is SGHNT and CDR2 is YYREEE (reference sequence). CDR3 length: 12 residues. The ends were cut back, 4 bases at V and 5 bases at J, with 7 bases in the middle.

This rearrangement joins TRBV6-5 to TRBJ2-7; TRBD2 matches 11 bases. V lost 8 bases, J lost 2 bases, and 5 bases stayed unmatched. Germline V gene data show CDR1 as MNHEY and CDR2 as SVGAGI. This CDR3 contains 14 residues. The CDR3 DNA is TGTGCCAGCCAGGTACTAGCGGGAGCCTACGAGCAGTACTTC. It specifies CASQVLAGAYEQYF.

The rearrangement uses TRBV11-2 and TRBJ2-7, with unresolved D. This CDR3 region has 15 residues. The V gene's germline CDR1 is SGHAT and CDR2 FQNNGV. V lost 5 bases to trimming and J lost 3 bases, with 17 bases between them. This chain's CDR3 is CASSDTLGLYYEQYF. In DNA, the CDR3 is TGTGCCAGCAGCGATACCTTGGGGTTATACTACGAGCAGTACTTC.

The V and J genes are TRBV5-1 and TRBJ1-2; D is ambiguous. Between the trimmed V and J ends, which lost 2 bases and 2 bases, there was a span of 10 bases. The CDR3 is made up of 14 amino acids. CDR1 and CDR2 from the germline V gene are SGHRS and YFSETQ. DNA of the CDR3: TGCGCCAGCAGCTTTTATCCGAGCAACTATGGCTACACCTTC. It codes for CASSFYPSNYGYTF.

In this sample, this clone turned up once. The J gene is TRBJ1-5, the V gene TRBV4-1; D is ambiguous. Germline CDR1 is MGHRA and CDR2 is YSYEKL. The length of the CDR3 is 13 residues. V lost 1 base and J 7 bases, leaving 8 bases between the germline ends. CDR3 in DNA: TGCGCCAGCAGCCAAGGGGTTAGGCAGCCCCAGCATTTT. This codes for CASSQGVRQPQHF.

The chain employs TRBV7-6 and TRBJ2-3, with D hard to call. This CDR3 contains 14 residues. The germline V gene has CDR1 SGHVS and CDR2 FNYEAQ. V lost 5 bases, J lost 10 bases, and 19 bases lay in between. This CDR3 is CASSPNPSPNAQYF. The DNA for the CDR3 is TGTGCCAGCAGCCCTAATCCTTCTCCTAACGCGCAGTATTTT.